One and the same sample provided the 9 T cell receptor beta chains below, sequenced in a study of regulatory T cells in long-lasting Graves disease. Time point described: newly diagnosed GD, antithyroid drugs for less than 3 months. Researchers made the TCR library from RNA that was extracted from PBMCs. Sequencing libraries for TCR beta were prepared with iRepertoire HTBI primers and Arm-PCR of CDR3 regions. Using its own MiXCR run on the multiplex PCR reads, TCRdb lists one record per CDR3 protein. Here the sample spans roughly 430,000 distinct CDR3 sequences, roughly 17% being singletons. The data also belong to a second study, concerning T cells in Graves' hyperthyroidism and ophthalmopathy.

Sequencing used peripheral blood mononuclear cells (PBMCs), obtained at new diagnosis, from a patient treated with antithyroid drugs. Source of these receptors: a woman aged 25-40 years with Graves disease.

This clonotype was detected ten times or more. The V and J genes are TRBV20-1 and TRBJ2-1; no firm D call. CDR3 size: 12 residues. CDR1 DFQATT and CDR2 SNEGSKA come from the germline V gene (reference sequence). The V end was cut by 2 bases, the J end by 5 bases, with 7 bases between. As DNA, the CDR3 is TGCAGTGCTAGACCTGATGACAATGAGCAGTTCTTC. The encoded protein is CSARPDDNEQFF.

V and J are TRBV28 and TRBJ2-1; 14 bases map to TRBD2. Per the germline V gene, CDR1 is MDHEN and CDR2 is SYDVKM. The CDR3 covers 15 residues. V trimming: 10 bases; J trimming: 6 bases; junction bases outside the gene matches: 8. This CDR3 is CATLPGTSGSNEQFF. CDR3 DNA: TGTGCCACCCTACCGGGGACTAGCGGGAGCAATGAGCAGTTCTTC.

This clonotype has a count of ten or more. This sequence joins TRBV3-1 and TRBJ2-1, with TRBD2 identical over 10 bases. The CDR3 is made up of 15 amino acids. V was pared by 8 bases and J by 4 bases, with 8 bases of the junction left unmatched. Germline V gene sequence: CDR1 LGHDT, CDR2 YNNKEL (reference sequence). CDR3: CASHPSGSKYNEQFF. The CDR3 DNA reads as TGTGCCAGCCACCCTAGCGGGAGTAAGTACAATGAGCAGTTCTTC.

This clonotype appeared many times. The rearrangement joins TRBV12-3 or TRBV12-4 to TRBJ2-2; 9 bases agree with TRBD1. The CDR3 spans 15 residues. Unmatched junction bases numbered 6, after V lost 7 bases and J lost 3 bases. CDR3 sequence: CASNPGQGDTGELFF. The CDR3 DNA sequence: TGTGCCAGCAATCCGGGACAGGGCGACACCGGGGAGCTGTTTTTT.

Ten or more counts support this clonotype. The chain links TRBV7-9 to TRBJ2-1; 9 bases agree with TRBD2. Trimming took 4 bases from V and 9 from J; bases not matched to a gene: 13. From germline, CDR1 is SEHNR and CDR2 FQNEAQ (reference sequence). The CDR3 runs to 16 residues. The CDR3 region has the DNA TGTGCCAGCAGCTCTCCCGCGGGCGGGAGGGCCGCTGAGCAGTTCTTC. Translation: CASSSPAGGRAAEQFF.

This clonotype has a count of ten or more. V and J are TRBV18 and TRBJ1-2; D may be TRBD1 (6 bases). V lost 3 bases to trimming and J lost 4 bases, with 12 bases between them. The V gene's germline CDR1 is KGHSH and CDR2 LQKENI. This CDR3 comprises 14 residues. The CDR3 DNA reads TGTGCCAGCTCACCGAACAACAGGGTCTATGGCTACACCTTC. Translation gives CASSPNNRVYGYTF.

The chain carries TRBV15 and TRBJ1-5, with D possibly matching TRBD1 (5 bases). There are 14 residues in the CDR3. V gave up 7 bases and J gave up 7 bases, with 17 bases separating them. The germline CDR1 and CDR2 sequences are LNHNV and YYDKDF (reference sequence). The CDR3 spells CATKREGLGQPQHF. CDR3 sequence (DNA): TGTGCCACCAAACGGGAGGGGCTGGGGCAGCCCCAGCATTTT.

The chain uses TRBV19 and TRBJ2-1; D gene uncertain. Trimming shortened V by 1 base and J by 2 bases, and 3 bases separated the two germline ends. The germline V gene has CDR1 LNHDA and CDR2 SQIVND (reference sequence). The CDR3 has 13 residues. In DNA form, the CDR3 reads TGTGCCAGTAGTATAGGTACCTACAATGAGCAGTTCTTC. Amino acid sequence: CASSIGTYNEQFF.

The CDR3 sequence: CASSLLYGGELFF. The CDR3 DNA sequence: TGTGCCAGCAGCCTCTTGTATGGCGGGGAGCTGTTTTTT. The rearrangement joins TRBV7-9 to TRBJ2-2; D gene unclear. Germline V gene lookup returns CDR1 SEHNR and CDR2 FQNEAQ (reference sequence). The CDR3 runs to 13 residues. Trimming took off 5 bases at V and 7 bases at J, with 11 bases between the two ends.